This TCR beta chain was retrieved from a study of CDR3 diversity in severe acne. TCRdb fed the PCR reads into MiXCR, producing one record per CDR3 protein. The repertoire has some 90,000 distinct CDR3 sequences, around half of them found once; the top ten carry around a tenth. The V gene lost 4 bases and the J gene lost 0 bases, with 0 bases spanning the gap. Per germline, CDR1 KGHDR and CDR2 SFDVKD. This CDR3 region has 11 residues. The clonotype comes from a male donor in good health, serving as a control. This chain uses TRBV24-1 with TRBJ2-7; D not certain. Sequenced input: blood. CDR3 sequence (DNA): TGTGCCACCAGTGACTCCTACGAGCAGTACTTC. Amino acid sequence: CATSDSYEQYF.